The 19 T cell receptor beta chains presented below share a single source sample, sequenced in a study of blood T cell repertoires in COVID-19. The repertoire was sequenced with immunoSEQ multiplex PCR; TCRdb's copy has only in-frame clones and lacks some. Of 250,000 to 300,000 clones in the sample, roughly 80% were seen once. The sequenced material came from PBMCs or T cells enriched from blood (not recorded which). Receptor source: a man aged 30 to 39 with acute COVID-19.

V and J are TRBV7-8 and TRBJ1-4, with 8 bases fitting TRBD1. The CDR3 is 15 residues long. V lost 0 bases to trimming and J lost 7 bases; unmatched junction nucleotides: 4. CDR1 and CDR2 from the germline V gene are SGHVS and FQNEAQ. The CDR3 DNA reads TGTGCCAGCAGCTTAGCGCAGGGGGCTAGTGAAAAACTGTTTTTT. Protein: CASSLAQGASEKLFF.

V and J are TRBV11-2 and TRBJ2-7; D is perhaps TRBD1 (7 bases). This CDR3 contains 13 residues. CDR1 is SGHAT and CDR2 is FQNNGV in the germline V gene. The V end was cut by 0 bases, the J end by 7 bases, with 10 bases between. CDR3 sequence: CASSLDPGGEQYV. The CDR3 DNA reads as TGTGCCAGCAGCTTAGATCCAGGGGGGGAGCAGTACGTC.

This clone was seen once. The chain joins TRBV7-8 to TRBJ1-2; D may be TRBD1 (5 bases). The V end was cut by 0 bases, the J end by 4 bases, with 15 bases between. The CDR3 is 16 amino acids. Germline CDR1 and CDR2: SGHVS and FQNEAQ. DNA of the CDR3: TGTGCCAGCAGCTTAGCGATCGGCAGGGAGGGCTATGGCTACACCTTC. Translation gives CASSLAIGREGYGYTF.

The CDR3 sequence: CASSRLPGQGCRGYTF. CDR3 in DNA: TGCGCCAGCAGTCGATTACCGGGACAGGGATGTCGGGGCTACACCTTC. The genes are TRBV23-1 and TRBJ1-2; 9 nucleotides match TRBD1. TRBV23-1 is given ORF status, its function remaining uncertain. After removal of 4 bases from V and 8 bases from J, the junction contained 14 bases not matched to a gene. The CDR3 is made up of 16 amino acids.

The chain recombines TRBV7-9 with TRBJ2-2, with TRBD1 matching 9 bases. Trimming removed 5 bases from V and 6 bases from J; junction bases left unmatched: 4. The CDR3 is 14 amino acids. Germline CDR1 reads SEHNR; CDR2 reads FQNEAQ (reference sequence). This CDR3 reads CASSRTGEAGELFF. The CDR3 nucleotides are TGTGCCAGCAGCCGGACAGGGGAGGCCGGGGAGCTGTTTTTT.

The gene calls are TRBV7-9 and TRBJ1-6, with D maybe TRBD1 (5 bases). The CDR3 length is 15 residues. V was trimmed by 0 bases and J by 6 bases, leaving 9 bases between them. Looked up from germline, CDR1 is SEHNR and CDR2 is FQNEAQ (reference sequence). CDR3 in DNA: TGTGCCAGCAGCTTAGCGCTCGGGGGTAATTCACCCCTCCACTTT. Translation gives CASSLALGGNSPLHF.

This sequence joins TRBV6-5 and TRBJ2-5, with D possibly TRBD1 on 6 matching bases. Between the trimmed V and J ends, which lost 7 bases and 3 bases, there was a span of 18 bases. The CDR3 has 15 residues. Germline V lookup: CDR1 MNHEY, CDR2 SVGAGI. As DNA, the CDR3 is TGTGCCAGCACTAGAGCACAGGGAAAAGAAGAGACCCAGTACTTC. Protein product: CASTRAQGKEETQYF.

The rearrangement joins TRBV28 to TRBJ2-1; tentatively, D is TRBD1 (6 bases). CDR1 is MDHEN and CDR2 is SYDVKM in the germline V gene. V was clipped by 3 bases and J by 5 bases, with 20 bases between them. This CDR3 comprises 17 residues. For the CDR3, the DNA is TGTGCCAGCAGTTTTCGGAAAACCGGGACACTCAACAATGAGCAGTTCTTC. It yields the protein CASSFRKTGTLNNEQFF.

The CDR3 coding sequence is TGTGCCAGAAGCTCCAGGGACAATGAGCAGTTCTTC. Translation: CARSSRDNEQFF. V is TRBV5-3 and J is TRBJ2-1; tentative D call: TRBD1 (5 bases). TRBV5-3 is an ORF for which the function is uncertain. This CDR3 has 12 amino acids. Trimming shortened V by 3 bases and J by 5 bases, and 6 bases separated the two germline ends.

There are a few counts of this clone. The chain has TRBV5-6 and TRBJ1-4, with a weak D call TRBD1 (5 bases). The CDR3 extends over 14 amino acids. Germline loops: CDR1 SGHDT, CDR2 YYEEEE. V was clipped by 5 bases and J by 7 bases, with 15 bases between them. The chain's CDR3 is CASRLGGIREKLFF. The CDR3 coding sequence is TGTGCCAGCAGACTCGGGGGAATCCGTGAAAAACTGTTTTTT.

This chain connects TRBV5-1 to TRBJ2-1; D remains unclear. This CDR3 contains 14 residues. Germline CDR1 and CDR2: SGHRS and YFSETQ. The V gene lost 5 bases and the J gene lost 9 bases, with 18 bases spanning the gap. The CDR3 nucleotides read TGCGCCAGCAGAAGAGAGTTAACTCTGAGTGAGCAGTTCTTC. This sequence encodes CASRRELTLSEQFF.

The chain recombines TRBV3-1 (or the pseudogene TRBV3-2) with TRBJ2-5; D is undetermined. The germline V gene has CDR1 LGHDT and CDR2 YNNKEL (reference sequence). The CDR3 covers 12 residues. Trimming pared 1 base from V and 5 bases from J, leaving 5 bases between. CDR3 amino acids: CASSQVAETQYF. Written as DNA, the CDR3 is TGTGCCAGCAGCCAAGTGGCCGAGACCCAGTACTTC.

The chain carries TRBV15 and TRBJ1-6; D ambiguous. V lost 0 bases to trimming and J lost 9 bases, with 15 bases between them. The CDR3 sequence is 16 residues long. Germline V lookup: CDR1 LNHNV, CDR2 YYDKDF (reference sequence). CDR3 nucleotides: TGTGCCACCAGCAGAGATCGTCCTGAAAGAGGTTCACCCCTCCACTTT. Translated, it gives CATSRDRPERGSPLHF.

The CDR3 here is CASSDRDRMNTEAFF. The CDR3 coding sequence is TGTGCCAGCAGCGATCGGGACAGAATGAACACTGAAGCTTTCTTT. The gene calls are TRBV7-9 and TRBJ1-1, with 7 nucleotides matching TRBD1. CDR3 length: 15 amino acids. Germline values: CDR1 SEHNR, CDR2 FQNEAQ (reference sequence). V lost 5 bases and J lost 0; bases outside the gene matches: 6.

The chain uses TRBV12-3 or TRBV12-4 and TRBJ1-2, with D uncertain. The CDR3 contains 12 residues. V was shortened by 2 bases and J by 9 bases, with 10 bases between the two germline ends. The CDR3 DNA reads TGTGCCAGCAGTTTATACAAGACAAGCTACACCTTC. This sequence encodes CASSLYKTSYTF.

The rearrangement uses TRBV5-4 and TRBJ1-2; 7 bases line up with TRBD1. CDR1 SGHNT and CDR2 YYREEE come from the germline V gene (reference sequence). V lost 5 bases and J lost 3; bases outside the gene matches: 7. The CDR3 sequence is 14 residues long. The CDR3 nucleotides are TGTGCCAGCAGGCGCGATCAGGGGGACTATGGCTACACCTTC. Encoded protein: CASRRDQGDYGYTF. Full variable domain (rest looked up from reference TRBV5-4 and TRBJ1-2): ETGVTQSPTHLIKTRGQQVTLRCSSQSGHNTVSWYQQALGQGPQFIFQYYREEENGRGNFPPRFSGLQFPNYSSELNVNALELDDSALYLCASRRDQGDYGYTFGSGTRLTVV.

The chain couples TRBV2 to TRBJ2-1; the D is unclear. Trimming cost V 7 bases and J 10 bases, with 11 bases left between them. CDR1 is SNHLY and CDR2 is FYNNEI in the germline V gene. The CDR3 is 11 residues long. The CDR3 bases are TGTGCCAGCAACCCCAGCAGGGAGCAGTTCTTC. Translated, it gives CASNPSREQFF.

On this clone: At one end, the junction sequence differs from germline, possibly due to a read error. This chain connects TRBV10-3 to TRBJ1-1; D call uncertain. This CDR3 has 12 amino acids. Germline V gene data show CDR1 as ENHRY and CDR2 as SYGVKD. DNA of the CDR3: TGTGCCATCCTGGCCGGGAACGCTGAAGCTTTCTTT. This codes for CAILAGNAEAFF.

This clone was detected a few times. The rearrangement joins TRBV20-1 to TRBJ1-1; no reliable D call. The V gene lost 0 bases and the J gene lost 6 bases, with 5 bases spanning the gap. The CDR3 contains 11 residues. Germline CDR1 and CDR2: DFQATT and SNEGSKA (reference sequence). Here the CDR3 DNA reads TGCAGTGCTAGAGATATTTCTGAAGCTTTCTTT. Translation: CSARDISEAFF.